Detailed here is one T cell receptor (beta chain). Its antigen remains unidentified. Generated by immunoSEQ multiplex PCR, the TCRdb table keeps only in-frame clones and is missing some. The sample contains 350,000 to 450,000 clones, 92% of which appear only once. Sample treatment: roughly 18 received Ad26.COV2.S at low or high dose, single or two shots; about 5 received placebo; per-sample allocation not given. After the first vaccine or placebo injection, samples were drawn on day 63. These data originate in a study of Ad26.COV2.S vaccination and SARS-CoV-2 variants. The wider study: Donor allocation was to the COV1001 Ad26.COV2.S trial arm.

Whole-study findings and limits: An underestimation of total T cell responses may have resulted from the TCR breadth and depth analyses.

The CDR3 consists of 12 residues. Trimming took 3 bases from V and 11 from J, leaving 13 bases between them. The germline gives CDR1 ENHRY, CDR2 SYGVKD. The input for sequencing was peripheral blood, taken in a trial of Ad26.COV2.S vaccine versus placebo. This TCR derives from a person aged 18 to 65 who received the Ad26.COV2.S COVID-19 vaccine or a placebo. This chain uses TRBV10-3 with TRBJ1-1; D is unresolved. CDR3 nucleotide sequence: TGTGCCATCAGTGAAAGTGAGGGTCGGGCTTTCTTT. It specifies CAISESEGRAFF.